The source of this T cell receptor (beta chain) is a study of blood T cell repertoires in COVID-19. Study details: T cells, B-cell-depleted T cells, or PBMCs supplied cDNA or gDNA.

Deletions cut 5 bases from V and 4 bases from J, with 22 bases between. Germline CDR1 SGHVS, CDR2 FQNEAQ. This CDR3 region has 17 residues. Authors' analysis steps: Reference gene primer amplification gave nucleated cell count estimates. The repertoire was sequenced with immunoSEQ multiplex PCR; TCRdb's copy has only in-frame clones and lacks some. The DNA was the basis for D and trimming; V, J and clone size are from that table. The data contain some 180,000 clones, around 80% of them seen just once; the ten biggest clones take up under 3.5%. Sequencing was done on a sample of peripheral blood. The sequence came from an elderly woman with active or convalescent COVID-19. The chain uses TRBV7-8 and TRBJ2-3, with D tentatively TRBD2 (6 bases). Here the CDR3 reads CASSPPPGLGGADTQYF. CDR3 nucleotide sequence: TGTGCCAGCAGCCCCCCCCCGGGACTCGGCGGTGCAGATACGCAGTATTTT.